Listed below are T cell receptor beta chains from one sample, sequenced in a study of blood T cell repertoires in COVID-19. Data came from immunoSEQ multiplex PCR; TCRdb stores just in-frame clones and leaves some out. Of about 170,000 clones listed, around 87% are singletons. Specimen: peripheral blood. All receptors derive from a woman over 75 with COVID-19, enrolled during active disease. Each CDR3 is given with its conserved first and last residue. D genes are given only for firm matches. Size values are once, few and many counts, or a class for expanded clones, and some rows have none.

J gene,D gene,V gene,clone size,CDR3 DNA,CDR3 protein
TRBJ2-1,.,TRBV4-2,.,TGTGCCAGCAGCCAAGATTTCCCGGGCTCCTACAATGAGCAGTTCTTC,CASSQDFPGSYNEQFF
TRBJ2-1,TRBD2,TRBV7-9,few,TGTGCCAGCAGCTTAGAAGCGGGGGGAGGTGAGCAGTTCTTC,CASSLEAGGGEQFF
TRBJ2-3,TRBD2,TRBV4-2,.,TGTGCCAGCAGCCAAGAGGCTAGCGGGAGAACAGATACGCAGTATTTT,CASSQEASGRTDTQYF
TRBJ1-1,.,TRBV2,.,TGTGCCAGCAGCGGACACGGCACTGAAGCTTTCTTT,CASSGHGTEAFF
TRBJ2-2,.,TRBV28,.,TGTGCCAGCACCCCTGTCCAGATTTACACCGGGGAGCTGTTTTTT,CASTPVQIYTGELFF
TRBJ1-2,.,TRBV6-6,.,TGTGCCAGCAGCTACCTAGACAGGACTGATGGCTACACCTTC,CASSYLDRTDGYTF
TRBJ1-5,.,TRBV5-4,.,TGTGCCAGCAGCGAGCAGGGATGGAATCAGCCCCAGCATTTT,CASSEQGWNQPQHF
TRBJ2-2,.,TRBV6-2/TRBV6-3,.,TGTGCCAGCAGTTACTCGGCGGGCACCGGGGAGCTGTTTTTT,CASSYSAGTGELFF
TRBJ2-4,.,TRBV12-3/TRBV12-4,.,TGTGCCAGCAGCCCAAAAAACATTCAGTACTTC,CASSPKNIQYF
TRBJ2-7,TRBD1,TRBV28,.,TGTGCCAGCAGTCCACAGGGACAGGGGGCCTACGAGCAGTACTTC,CASSPQGQGAYEQYF
TRBJ2-5,TRBD2,TRBV6-2/TRBV6-3,.,TGTGCCAGCAGTTTAACTAGCGGAGACTCCTGGGGGACCCAGTACTTC,CASSLTSGDSWGTQYF
TRBJ1-2,TRBD1,TRBV4-3,.,TGCGCCAGCAGCCAAGATCGGGACAGAAGTTATGGCTACACCTTC,CASSQDRDRSYGYTF
TRBJ1-5,.,TRBV29-1,.,TGCAGCGCTGCCACGGAGAATAGCAATCAGCCCCAGCATTTT,CSAATENSNQPQHF
TRBJ2-7,TRBD1,TRBV2,.,TGTGCCAGCAGTGAATCTTCCGGGACAGGCCCCTACGAGCAGTACTTC,CASSESSGTGPYEQYF
TRBJ1-1,TRBD1,TRBV28,once,TGTGCCAGCAGCCGTCGGACAGGGCAGCAAAACACTGAAGCTTTCTTT,CASSRRTGQQNTEAFF
TRBJ1-2,.,TRBV6-2/TRBV6-3,.,TGTGCCAGCAGTTACTCGACACCAAACTATGGCTACACCTTC,CASSYSTPNYGYTF
TRBJ1-2,.,TRBV4-3,.,TGCGCCAGCAGCCAAGATTTGAACACCCGAAATAATCCTAACTATGGCTACACCTTC,CASSQDLNTRNNPNYGYTF
TRBJ2-7,TRBD2,TRBV4-2,.,TGTGCCAGCAGCCGGGCCGGGACTAGCGAATCCTACGAGCAGTACTTC,CASSRAGTSESYEQYF
TRBJ2-1,.,TRBV6-5,.,TGTGCCACCCATCGGGGACTCGGTGAGCAGTTCTTC,CATHRGLGEQFF
TRBJ1-6,.,TRBV5-5,.,TGTGCCAGCAGCTGGGACGGGGGAGACAATTCACCCCTCCACTTT,CASSWDGGDNSPLHF
TRBJ2-2,TRBD2,TRBV5-4,few,TGTGCCAGCAGCGGGGGACTAGCGGGGAACACCGGGGAGCTGTTTTTT,CASSGGLAGNTGELFF
TRBJ2-7,TRBD2,TRBV6-2/TRBV6-3,.,TGTGCCAGCAGTAAAGGACTAGCGGGACCCATCGAGCAGTACTTC,CASSKGLAGPIEQYF
TRBJ1-4,.,TRBV10-3,.,TGTGCCATCAGTGAGTCGGGCAGATTGAATGAAAAACTGTTTTTT,CAISESGRLNEKLFF
TRBJ2-1,TRBD2,TRBV19,.,TGTGCCAGTAGTGCCCGGACTAGCGGGAGTCGGAATGAGCAGTTCTTC,CASSARTSGSRNEQFF
TRBJ1-1,TRBD1,TRBV7-2,once,TGTGCCAGCAGCACCAGCAGGGGGCGTGGCACTGAAGCTTTCTTT,CASSTSRGRGTEAFF
TRBJ1-1,TRBD1,TRBV6-6,.,TGTGCCAGCAGTTACTTAGGACAGGCTGGCACTGAAGCTTTCTTT,CASSYLGQAGTEAFF
TRBJ2-7,TRBD1,TRBV2,.,TGTGCCAGCAACCCGGGACAGGGGGCTTCCGAGCAGTACTTC,CASNPGQGASEQYF
TRBJ1-1,.,TRBV4-2,once,TGTGCCAGCAGCCAGGCCATGTGGCAGGATGACACTGAAGCTTTCTTT,CASSQAMWQDDTEAFF
TRBJ2-1,TRBD2,TRBV6-2/TRBV6-3,.,TGTGCCAGCAGTAATAGCGGGGGGGCCTACAATGAGCAGTTCTTC,CASSNSGGAYNEQFF
TRBJ1-1,TRBD1,TRBV5-5,.,TGTGCCAGCAGCTTGGAAATCGGCCAGGGGGACACTGAAGCTTTCTTT,CASSLEIGQGDTEAFF
TRBJ2-5,TRBD2,TRBV18,.,TGTGCCAGCTCACCACTAGCGGGAGGGCCTGGGGAGACCCAGTACTTC,CASSPLAGGPGETQYF
TRBJ2-2,.,TRBV9,.,TGTGCCAGCAGCGTACCAGAGAACACCGGGGAGCTGTTTTTT,CASSVPENTGELFF